Presented here are 7 T cell receptor beta chains from one specimen sequenced in a study of CD8+ T cells in alopecia areata. Treatment given: oral pan-JAK inhibitor, 5-10 mg twice daily. The authors extracted RNA and reverse transcribed it into cDNA as the sequencing template. Produced via immunoSEQ multiplex PCR; TCRdb's table is partial and in-frame only. In the table there are about 94,000 clones, over 70% of which are singletons. Sample: CD8+ T cells sorted from blood, taken between weeks 43 and 45, from a patient treated with tofacitinib. The source of these receptors is a human donor with alopecia areata.

The rearrangement uses TRBV27 and TRBJ2-1; TRBD1 aligns across 9 bases. Germline V lookup: CDR1 MNHEY, CDR2 SMNVEV (reference sequence). This CDR3 is built from 14 residues. The trim removed 5 bases at V and 7 bases at J, leaving 6 bases unmatched. The CDR3 DNA is TGTGCCAGCAGTGCCTACAGGGGGCTGAATGAGCAGTTCTTC. Translating gives CASSAYRGLNEQFF.

V is TRBV11-3 and J is TRBJ2-6, with TRBD1 matching over 10 bases. V shed 5 bases and J 1 base; nucleotides not matched to a gene: 5. This CDR3 comprises 17 residues. The V gene's germline CDR1 is SGHNT and CDR2 YENEEA. The CDR3 DNA reads as TGTGCCAGCAGCCTCGGACAGGGGGTGTCTGGGGCCAACGTCCTGACTTTC. Translated, it gives CASSLGQGVSGANVLTF.

The sample holds a few counts of this clone. The V gene is TRBV29-1, the J gene TRBJ2-1; D possibly corresponds to TRBD2 (5 bases). Trimming stripped 1 base from V and 2 bases from J, with 9 bases between. This CDR3 spans 14 amino acids. Germline CDR1 SQVTM, CDR2 ANQGSEA. Here the CDR3 DNA reads TGCAGCGTTGAAGCGGGGAATACCTACAATGAGCAGTTCTTC. As protein: CSVEAGNTYNEQFF.

The rearrangement joins TRBV27 to TRBJ2-3, with 10 bases fitting TRBD2. The CDR3 spans 16 residues. V was clipped by 6 bases and J by 11 bases; unmatched bases: 17. Germline lookup yields CDR1 MNHEY and CDR2 SMNVEV (reference sequence). CDR3 sequence reads: CASSWSGGETHIGQYF. Here the CDR3 DNA reads TGTGCCAGCAGCTGGAGCGGGGGGGAAACACATATCGGGCAGTATTTT.

This clone was found a few times. This chain joins TRBV13 and TRBJ2-1; 7 bases match TRBD1. This CDR3 spans 15 amino acids. With V trimmed by 4 bases and J by 5 bases, 8 bases remained unmatched. In germline, CDR1 is PRHDT, CDR2 FYEKMQ (reference sequence). The CDR3 bases are TGTGCCAGCAGCTCACAGGGGTCTATCGACAATGAGCAGTTCTTC. Translated, it gives CASSSQGSIDNEQFF.

The chain employs TRBV21-1 and TRBJ2-4; TRBD2 is the table's D call, not checked against the DNA. TRBV21-1 is a pseudogene. This CDR3 spans 20 amino acids. CDR3 in DNA: TGTGCCAGCAGCAAAGACGCGGGGGCGCAGTCCAAACTAGCCAAAAACATTCAGTACTTC. Translating it yields CASSKDAGAQSKLAKNIQYF.

The chain employs TRBV10-3 and TRBJ2-7, with D possibly matching TRBD2 (5 bases). Deletions cut 7 bases from V and 7 bases from J, with 14 bases between. This CDR3 is 12 amino acids long. The V gene's germline CDR1 is ENHRY and CDR2 SYGVKD. In DNA form, the CDR3 reads TGTGCCATCACCCCGGGGTCCGGGGAGCAGTACTTC. This encodes CAITPGSGEQYF.